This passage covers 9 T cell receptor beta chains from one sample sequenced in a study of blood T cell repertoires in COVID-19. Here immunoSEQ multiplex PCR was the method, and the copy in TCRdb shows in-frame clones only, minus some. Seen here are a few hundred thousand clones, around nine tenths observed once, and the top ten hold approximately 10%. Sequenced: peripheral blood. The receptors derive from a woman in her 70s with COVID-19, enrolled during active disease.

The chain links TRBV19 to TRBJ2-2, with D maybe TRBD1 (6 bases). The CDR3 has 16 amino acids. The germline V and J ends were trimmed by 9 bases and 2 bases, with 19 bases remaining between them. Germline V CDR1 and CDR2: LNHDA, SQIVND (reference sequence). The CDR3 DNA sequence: TGTGCCAGCTACGAAGGGACAAGGTTTAACACCGGGGAGCTGTTTTTT. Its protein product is CASYEGTRFNTGELFF. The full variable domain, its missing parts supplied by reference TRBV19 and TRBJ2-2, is DGGITQSPKYLFRKEGQNVTLSCEQNLNHDAMYWYRQDPGQGLRLIYYSQIVNDFQKGDIAEGYSVSREKKESFPLTVTSAQKNPTAFYLCASYEGTRFNTGELFFGEGSRLTVL.

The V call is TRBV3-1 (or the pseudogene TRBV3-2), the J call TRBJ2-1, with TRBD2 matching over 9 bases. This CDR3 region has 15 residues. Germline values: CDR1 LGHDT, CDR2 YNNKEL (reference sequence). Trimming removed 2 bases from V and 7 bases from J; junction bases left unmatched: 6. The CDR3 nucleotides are TGTGCCAGCAGCCAAATAGCGGGAGCGAGAAATGAGCAGTTCTTC. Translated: CASSQIAGARNEQFF.

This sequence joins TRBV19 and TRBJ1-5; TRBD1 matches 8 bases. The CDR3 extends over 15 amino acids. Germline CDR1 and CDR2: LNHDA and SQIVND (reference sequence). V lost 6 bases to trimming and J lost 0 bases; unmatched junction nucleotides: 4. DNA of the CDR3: TGTGCCAGTAGGTTGACAGGGGCTAGCAATCAGCCCCAGCATTTT. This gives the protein CASRLTGASNQPQHF.

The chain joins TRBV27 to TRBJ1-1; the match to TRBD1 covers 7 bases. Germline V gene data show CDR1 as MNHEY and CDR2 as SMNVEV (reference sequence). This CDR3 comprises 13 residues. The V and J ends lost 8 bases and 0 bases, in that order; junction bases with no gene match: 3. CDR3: CASLGTVNTEAFF. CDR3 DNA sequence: TGTGCCAGCTTAGGGACAGTGAACACTGAAGCTTTCTTT.

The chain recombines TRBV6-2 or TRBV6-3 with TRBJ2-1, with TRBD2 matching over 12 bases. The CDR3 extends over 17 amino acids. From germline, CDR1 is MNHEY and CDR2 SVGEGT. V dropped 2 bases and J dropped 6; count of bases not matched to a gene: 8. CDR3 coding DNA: TGTGCCAGCAGTTACGCTCACTCTAGCGGGAGGGTCAATGAGCAGTTCTTC. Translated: CASSYAHSSGRVNEQFF.

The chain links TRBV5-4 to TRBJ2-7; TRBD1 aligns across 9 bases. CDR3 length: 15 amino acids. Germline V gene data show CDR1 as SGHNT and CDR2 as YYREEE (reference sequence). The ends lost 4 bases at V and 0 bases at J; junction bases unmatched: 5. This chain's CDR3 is CASSRGQGYSYEQYF. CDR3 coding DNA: TGTGCCAGCAGCCGGGGACAGGGTTACTCCTACGAGCAGTACTTC.

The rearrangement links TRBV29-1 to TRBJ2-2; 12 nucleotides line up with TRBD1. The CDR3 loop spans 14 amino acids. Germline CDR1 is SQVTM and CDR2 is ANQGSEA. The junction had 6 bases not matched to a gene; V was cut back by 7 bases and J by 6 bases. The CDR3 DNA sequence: TGCAGCGGGCAGGGACAGGGGGCTTCCGGGGAGCTGTTTTTT. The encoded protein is CSGQGQGASGELFF.

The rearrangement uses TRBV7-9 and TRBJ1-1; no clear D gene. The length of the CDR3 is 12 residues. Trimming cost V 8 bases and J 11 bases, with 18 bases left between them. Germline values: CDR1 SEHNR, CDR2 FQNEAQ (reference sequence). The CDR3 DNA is TGTGCCAGCTCGACAAGTTCGATCTTGGCTTTCTTT. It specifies CASSTSSILAFF.

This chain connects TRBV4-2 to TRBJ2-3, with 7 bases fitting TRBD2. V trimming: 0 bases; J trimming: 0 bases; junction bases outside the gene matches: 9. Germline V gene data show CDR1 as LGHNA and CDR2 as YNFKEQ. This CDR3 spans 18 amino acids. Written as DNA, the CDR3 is TGTGCCAGCAGCCAAGATCACGGGGCGGGAGATAGCACAGATACGCAGTATTTT. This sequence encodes CASSQDHGAGDSTDTQYF.